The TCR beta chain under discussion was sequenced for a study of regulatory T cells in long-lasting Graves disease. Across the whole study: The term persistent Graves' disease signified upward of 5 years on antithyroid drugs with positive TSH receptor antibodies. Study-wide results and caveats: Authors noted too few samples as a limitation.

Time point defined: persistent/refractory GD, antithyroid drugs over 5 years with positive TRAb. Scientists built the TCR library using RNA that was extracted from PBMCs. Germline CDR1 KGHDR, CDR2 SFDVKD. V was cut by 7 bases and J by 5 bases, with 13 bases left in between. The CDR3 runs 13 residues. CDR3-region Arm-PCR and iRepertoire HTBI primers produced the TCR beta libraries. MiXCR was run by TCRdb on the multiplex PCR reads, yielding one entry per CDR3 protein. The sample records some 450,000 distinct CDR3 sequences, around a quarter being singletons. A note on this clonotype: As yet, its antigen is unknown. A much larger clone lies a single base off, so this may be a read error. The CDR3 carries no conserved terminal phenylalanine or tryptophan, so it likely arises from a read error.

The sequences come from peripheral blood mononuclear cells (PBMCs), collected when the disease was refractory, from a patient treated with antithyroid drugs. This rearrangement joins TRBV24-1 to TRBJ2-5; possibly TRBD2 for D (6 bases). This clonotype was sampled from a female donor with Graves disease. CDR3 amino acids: CATRPAGGETQYY. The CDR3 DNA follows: TGTGCCACCAGACCAGCGGGTGGGGAGACCCAGTACTAC.